This passage covers 15 T cell receptor beta chains from one sample sequenced in a study of PD-L1 blockade in urothelial cancer. As for time point: pretreatment peripheral blood. Clones were read by immunoSEQ multiplex PCR, and TCRdb kept only the in-frame ones, dropping some. This repertoire shows 30,000 to 35,000 clones, roughly 84% found once; its top ten account for approximately 14%. The specimen comprised PBMCs, sampled around atezolizumab (anti-PD-L1) treatment. The receptors shown here come from a man aged 55 to 70 with urothelial cancer.

V usage is TRBV11-3 and J usage is TRBJ2-1; D is possibly TRBD2 (5 bases). The length of the CDR3 is 13 residues. Germline-derived CDR1 and CDR2 are SGHNT and YENEEA. The V end lost 3 bases, the J end lost 7 bases, and 10 bases lay between the germline ends. The CDR3 protein is CASSLEDGNEQFF. The CDR3 DNA follows: TGTGCCAGCAGCTTGGAGGATGGGAATGAGCAGTTCTTC.

This clone has just one count. The gene calls are TRBV6-6 and TRBJ2-7, with 13 bases that match TRBD2. V shed 7 bases and J 2 bases; nucleotides not matched to a gene: 2. CDR1 is MNHNY, CDR2 SVGAGI, per germline (reference sequence). The CDR3 loop spans 14 amino acids. The CDR3 region is CASTGLAGAYEQYF. The DNA for the CDR3 is TGTGCCAGCACCGGACTAGCGGGAGCCTACGAGCAGTACTTC.

The chain uses TRBV18 and TRBJ1-5, with 7 bases aligning to TRBD1. Germline values: CDR1 KGHSH, CDR2 LQKENI. The CDR3 length is 17 residues. V lost 3 bases to trimming and J lost 2 bases; unmatched junction nucleotides: 10. In nucleotides, the CDR3 is TGTGCCAGCTCACCCTTACCTGGGCAGGGGGGCAATCAGCCCCAGCATTTT. Encoded protein: CASSPLPGQGGNQPQHF.

As regards this clone: This may arise from a read error, as a much more abundant clone is one base away. The sample carries other DNA sequences with the same CDR3. The chain has TRBV14 and TRBJ1-2; a weak D match, TRBD1 (5 bases). Trimming pared 5 bases from V and 4 bases from J, leaving 14 bases between. Germline CDR1 reads SGHDN; CDR2 reads FVKESK. This CDR3 is 14 amino acids long. The CDR3 DNA follows: TGTGCCAGCAGCAAGAGAGACAGAGCCTATGGCTACACCTTC. This encodes CASSKRDRAYGYTF.

The CDR3 here is CASSFGLLATYEQYF. The CDR3 DNA reads TGTGCCAGCAGTTTCGGACTCCTCGCCACCTACGAGCAGTACTTC. The chain combines TRBV27 with TRBJ2-7; weak D call: TRBD2 (5 bases). The CDR3 length is 15 residues. The V gene's germline CDR1 is MNHEY and CDR2 SMNVEV (reference sequence). V lost 3 bases and J lost 2, with 14 bases in between.

The chain recombines TRBV10-2 with TRBJ1-2; 7 nucleotides match TRBD1. Trimming cost V 3 bases and J 0 bases; bases outside gene matches: 4. There are 15 residues in the CDR3. The germline CDR1 and CDR2 sequences are WSHSY and SAAADI. The CDR3 spells CASSEQGSPNYGYTF. CDR3 nucleotides: TGCGCCAGCAGTGAACAGGGGAGTCCTAACTATGGCTACACCTTC.

The chain couples TRBV19 to TRBJ2-3, with TRBD2 matching over 9 bases. Germline loops: CDR1 LNHDA, CDR2 SQIVND (reference sequence). The CDR3 is made up of 16 amino acids. With V trimmed by 7 bases and J by 6 bases, 14 bases remained unmatched. The CDR3 protein is CASTYQAGGPGDTQYF. The CDR3 DNA reads TGTGCCAGTACCTACCAAGCGGGAGGCCCCGGGGATACGCAGTATTTT.

V is TRBV5-7 and J is TRBJ1-2, with TRBD1 matching 7 bases. TRBV5-7 is known as an ORF, though its function is uncertain. The CDR3 has 17 residues. V dropped 1 base and J dropped 2; count of bases not matched to a gene: 11. The DNA for the CDR3 is TGTGCCAGCAGCTTGAATGAAGGAGGGGGCAGGAACTATGGCTACACCTTC. Protein product: CASSLNEGGGRNYGYTF.

J is TRBJ2-2 and V is TRBV18; possibly TRBD1 for D (5 bases). Trimming shortened V by 3 bases and J by 1 base, and 9 bases separated the two germline ends. The germline gives CDR1 KGHSH, CDR2 LQKENI. The CDR3 consists of 15 residues. CDR3 residues: CASSPPTVNTGELFF. The DNA of the CDR3 is TGTGCCAGCTCACCGCCGACAGTGAACACCGGGGAGCTGTTTTTT.

In this sample, this clone turned up a few times. This chain links TRBV5-1 with TRBJ2-4; D possibly corresponds to TRBD1 (6 bases). The germline V gene has CDR1 SGHRS and CDR2 YFSETQ. The CDR3 is made up of 14 amino acids. The V end was cut by 3 bases, the J end by 8 bases, with 15 bases between. This CDR3 is CASSSSAPGDIQYF. CDR3 DNA: TGCGCCAGCAGCTCATCGGCGCCAGGGGACATTCAGTACTTC. The variable domain in full, with the rest retrieved from reference TRBV5-1 and TRBJ2-4, is KAGVTQTPRYLIKTRGQQVTLSCSPISGHRSVSWYQQTPGQGLQFLFEYFSETQRNKGNFPGRFSGRQFSNSRSEMNVSTLELGDSALYLCASSSSAPGDIQYFGAGTRLSVL.

The CDR3 nucleotides read TGTGCCAGTAGCCCCCGGGGACAGGGGGCGCGGGATGAGCAGTTCTTC. This sequence encodes CASSPRGQGARDEQFF. The chain combines TRBV19 with TRBJ2-1; 12 nucleotides match TRBD1. CDR1 is LNHDA, CDR2 SQIVND, per germline (reference sequence). With 6 bases clipped from V and 8 bases from J, the junction kept 11 bases outside the gene matches. This CDR3 has 16 residues.

The J gene is TRBJ2-2, the V gene TRBV5-4; the match to TRBD1 covers 9 bases. The CDR3 totals 15 residues. V dropped 4 bases and J dropped 4; count of bases not matched to a gene: 5. The germline gives CDR1 SGHNT, CDR2 YYREEE (reference sequence). In DNA form, the CDR3 reads TGTGCCAGCAGCACTACAGGGGGCGTCACCGGGGAGCTGTTTTTT. This codes for CASSTTGGVTGELFF.

On this clone: Its ends do not fully match the called genes, so a read error is possible. The V gene is TRBV7-7, the J gene TRBJ2-7, with 9 positions matching TRBD1. The CDR3 totals 13 residues. Per the germline V gene, CDR1 is SSHAT and CDR2 is FNYEAQ (reference sequence). The CDR3, as DNA: TGTGCTAGCAGTCGGGACAGGGTCGGCGAGCAGTACTTC. Its protein is CASSRDRVGEQYF. The full variable domain, completed using reference TRBV7-7 and TRBJ2-7, is GAGVSQSPRYKVTKRGQDVTLRCDPISSHATLYWYQQALGQGPEFLTYFNYEAQPDKSGLPSDRFSAERPEGSISTLTIQRTEQRDSAMYRCASSRDRVGEQYFGPGTRLTVT.

This chain joins TRBV5-1 and TRBJ2-5; 16 nucleotides line up with TRBD2. This CDR3 is 16 amino acids long. V shed 3 bases and J 4 bases; nucleotides not matched to a gene: 3. Germline V CDR1 and CDR2: SGHRS, YFSETQ. The CDR3: CASSSGTSGRAETQYF. CDR3 in DNA: TGCGCCAGCAGCTCAGGGACTAGCGGGAGGGCAGAGACCCAGTACTTC.

This clone came up once. This sequence joins TRBV5-4 and TRBJ2-3, with D possibly TRBD2 on 6 matching bases. Germline V gene sequence: CDR1 SGHNT, CDR2 YYREEE (reference sequence). This CDR3 region has 16 residues. V was pared by 4 bases and J by 5 bases, with 20 bases between. The CDR3 coding sequence is TGTGCCAGCAGCCAGGGCCGTGCTAGCGTAAAAGATACGCAGTATTTT. Encoded protein: CASSQGRASVKDTQYF.